The 6 T cell receptor beta chains given below trace back to one sample, sequenced in a study of blood T cells in healthy people across ages. Through a sample-barcoded 5' primer and a J-beta primer mix, a second PCR was run for roughly 7 to 12 cycles. Each CDR3 protein gets one entry after TCRdb re-called the 5' RACE reads with MiXCR. The table records hundreds of thousands of distinct CDR3 sequences, 22% of them present only once. The source material was blood. The source is an older man in good health.

The chain links TRBV19 to TRBJ1-1; no definite D call. V was clipped by 7 bases and J by 3 bases, with 6 bases between them. The germline CDR1 and CDR2 sequences are LNHDA and SQIVND (reference sequence). The CDR3 covers 11 residues. The CDR3 spells CASTHYTEAFF. As DNA, the CDR3 is TGTGCCAGTACCCACTACACTGAAGCTTTCTTT. Full variable domain (outside the CDR3, taken from reference TRBV19 and TRBJ1-1): DGGITQSPKYLFRKEGQNVTLSCEQNLNHDAMYWYRQDPGQGLRLIYYSQIVNDFQKGDIAEGYSVSREKKESFPLTVTSAQKNPTAFYLCASTHYTEAFFGQGTRLTVV.

Comments on this clonotype: It is unclear where the CDR3 begins or ends on the DNA, so no DNA is shown, and the CDR3 is as TCRdb lists it. V and J are TRBV3-1 and TRBJ2-1; the table assigns TRBD1, which was not confirmed against the DNA. The CDR3 is 15 amino acids in total, end residues counted. Germline CDR1 is LGHDT and CDR2 is YNNKEL (reference sequence). The CDR3: CASSQVWGAGNEQCF.

This clonotype was counted only a few times. The V and J genes are TRBV7-9 and TRBJ1-1; possible D gene TRBD1, 6 bases. CDR1 and CDR2 from the germline V gene are SEHNR and FQNEAQ (reference sequence). The length of the CDR3 is 13 residues. V was shortened by 8 bases and J by 1 base, with 11 bases between the two germline ends. The CDR3 is CASFLDRNTEAFF. Written as DNA, the CDR3 is TGTGCCAGCTTTTTGGACAGGAACACTGAAGCTTTCTTT.

Comment on this clonotype: The junction and the germline gene differ at one end; a read error may be behind it. The chain uses TRBV4-1 and TRBJ1-1; D not resolved. This CDR3 has 14 residues. Germline lookup yields CDR1 MGHRA and CDR2 YSYEKL. CDR3 sequence reads: CASSQDGTNTEAFF. DNA of the CDR3: TGCGCCAGCAGCCAAGACGGCACGAACACTGAGGCTTTCTTT.

This clonotype was recorded a few times. This sequence joins TRBV20-1 and TRBJ2-7; the match to TRBD2 covers 9 bases. V lost 4 bases and J lost 3; bases outside the gene matches: 4. The CDR3 loop spans 13 amino acids. CDR1 is DFQATT and CDR2 is SNEGSKA in the germline V gene (reference sequence). Here the CDR3 reads CSATSGGYYEQYF. Written as DNA, the CDR3 is TGCAGTGCTACGAGCGGGGGGTACTACGAGCAGTACTTC.

V is TRBV5-5 and J is TRBJ2-5; tentative D call: TRBD2 (6 bases). CDR1 is SGHKS and CDR2 is YYEKEE in the germline V gene (reference sequence). The CDR3 is 16 amino acids. Trimming cost V 2 bases and J 7 bases, with 21 bases left between them. CDR3 loop: CASSFSRTLGGGTQYF. The CDR3 DNA is TGTGCCAGCAGCTTCTCGAGGACCCTGGGGGGAGGGACCCAGTACTTC. Full variable domain (remainder filled in from reference TRBV5-5 and TRBJ2-5): DAGVTQSPTHLIKTRGQQVTLRCSPISGHKSVSWYQQVLGQGPQFIFQYYEKEERGRGNFPDRFSARQFPNYSSELNVNALLLGDSALYLCASSFSRTLGGGTQYFGPGTRLLVL.